This is a list of T cell receptor beta chains from one sample in a study of blood T cell repertoires in COVID-19. Clones were read by immunoSEQ multiplex PCR, and TCRdb kept only the in-frame ones, dropping some. The sample lists around 300,000 clones, around 83% occurring once. Specimen: peripheral blood. These receptors all stem from a man younger than 40 with active or convalescent COVID-19. CDR3s include the opening cysteine and the closing phenylalanine or tryptophan. A D gene is named only where the DNA matches it firmly. Only part of the rows carry a size: once, few, many, or a class if the clone is expanded.

TRBV6-5	TRBJ1-1	TRBD1	.	CASRGTDREAFF	TGTGCCAGCAGAGGTACGGACAGGGAGGCTTTCTTT
TRBV7-2	TRBJ2-7	TRBD1	.	CASSWTGTGAYEQYF	TGTGCCAGCAGCTGGACCGGGACAGGAGCCTACGAGCAGTACTTC
TRBV7-2	TRBJ1-4	.	.	CASSYTGTLTNEKLFF	TGTGCCAGCAGCTATACCGGGACACTAACTAATGAAAAACTGTTTTTT
TRBV30	TRBJ1-1	.	.	CAWVDRTNTEAFF	TGTGCCTGGGTCGACAGGACGAACACTGAAGCTTTCTTT
TRBV4-1	TRBJ1-5	TRBD1	.	CASSQDERDRVGQPQHF	TGCGCCAGCAGCCAAGATGAGCGGGACAGGGTAGGACAGCCCCAGCATTTT
TRBV5-1	TRBJ1-1	.	.	CASSFTGGMISDTEAFF	TGCGCCAGCAGCTTTACAGGCGGGATGATTTCGGACACTGAAGCTTTCTTT
TRBV7-3	TRBJ1-1	TRBD1	.	CASSFTGAGTEAFF	TGTGCCAGCAGCTTTACAGGGGCGGGCACTGAAGCTTTCTTT
TRBV19	TRBJ1-6	TRBD1	.	CASSGGTAANSPLHF	TGTGCCAGTAGTGGCGGGACAGCCGCAAATTCACCCCTCCACTTT
TRBV4-3	TRBJ2-1	TRBD2	.	CASSPLAGGPYNEQFF	TGCGCCAGCAGCCCCTTAGCGGGAGGGCCTTACAATGAGCAGTTCTTC
TRBV28	TRBJ1-2	TRBD1	.	CASRGQGTEYGYTF	TGTGCCAGCAGAGGACAGGGGACGGAGTATGGCTACACCTTC
TRBV11-3	TRBJ2-2	.	once	CASSRGGDNPNTGELFF	TGTGCCAGCAGCCGGGGCGGGGATAATCCGAACACCGGGGAGCTGTTTTTT
TRBV30	TRBJ2-2	.	.	CAWRRENTGELFF	TGTGCCTGGAGAAGAGAGAACACCGGGGAGCTGTTTTTT
TRBV3-1/TRBV3-2	TRBJ1-2	.	.	CASRHGGGYTF	TGTGCCAGCAGGCACGGAGGGGGCTACACCTTC
TRBV7-9	TRBJ2-1	TRBD2	.	CASSSATSGRVGEQFF	TGTGCCAGCAGCTCAGCAACTAGCGGGAGGGTTGGTGAGCAGTTCTTC
TRBV11-2	TRBJ1-2	TRBD1	.	CASSPNRGARSGYTF	TGTGCCAGCAGCCCTAACAGGGGCGCGAGGAGTGGCTACACCTTC
TRBV2	TRBJ2-1	TRBD2	.	CASSDAGGDYNEQFF	TGTGCCAGCAGTGATGCCGGGGGGGACTACAATGAGCAGTTCTTC
TRBV11-3	TRBJ2-2	.	.	CASSFPSVGSTGELFF	TGTGCCAGCAGCTTTCCCAGCGTGGGTAGCACCGGGGAGCTGTTTTTT
TRBV19	TRBJ1-5	TRBD1	.	CASSWDRESQPQHF	TGTGCCAGTAGTTGGGACAGGGAAAGTCAGCCCCAGCATTTT
TRBV29-1	TRBJ1-4	.	.	CSSRRGGEKLFF	TGCAGCTCAAGGCGGGGGGGCGAAAAACTGTTTTTT
TRBV6-2/TRBV6-3	TRBJ2-7	.	once	CASSPGWGVNYEQYF	TGTGCCAGCAGTCCAGGGTGGGGGGTAAACTACGAGCAGTACTTC
TRBV19	TRBJ1-1	.	.	CASSPGDWSTEAFF	TGTGCCAGTAGTCCAGGGGATTGGAGCACTGAAGCTTTCTTT
TRBV7-9	TRBJ1-1	.	.	CASSLDADMNTEAFF	TGTGCCAGCAGCTTAGACGCCGACATGAACACTGAAGCTTTCTTT
TRBV2	TRBJ1-3	.	.	CASKRVIRDSGNTIYF	TGTGCCAGCAAGCGGGTAATACGGGACTCTGGAAACACCATATATTTT
TRBV7-7	TRBJ1-1	.	.	CASSLTVNTEAFF	TGTGCCAGCAGCTTAACTGTGAACACTGAAGCTTTCTTT
TRBV6-1	TRBJ1-1	.	few	CASSDGGTPLPEAFF	TGTGCCAGCAGTGACGGAGGGACCCCGCTCCCCGAAGCTTTCTTT
TRBV30	TRBJ1-1	.	.	CAWSGAGTEAFF	TGTGCCTGGAGTGGAGCTGGCACTGAAGCTTTCTTT
TRBV5-4	TRBJ2-1	.	few	CASSLRGGKGNEQFF	TGTGCCAGCAGCTTGAGGGGGGGGAAGGGGAATGAGCAGTTCTTC
TRBV23-1	TRBJ2-7	TRBD1	.	CASTQTGEFYEQYF	TGCGCCAGCACCCAGACAGGGGAATTTTACGAGCAGTACTTC
TRBV7-8	TRBJ1-3	TRBD1	.	CASSSRDSHSGNTIYF	TGTGCCAGCAGCTCCCGGGACAGCCATTCTGGAAACACCATATATTTT
TRBV27	TRBJ2-2	.	.	CASSLYLQTGTGELFF	TGTGCCAGCAGTTTATATCTCCAGACAGGTACCGGGGAGCTGTTTTTT
TRBV20-1	TRBJ2-2	.	once	CSAFLTGELFF	TGCAGTGCTTTTCTAACCGGGGAGCTGTTTTTT
TRBV7-2	TRBJ2-5	TRBD2	.	CASSLDAGVETQYF	TGTGCCAGCAGCTTAGATGCGGGGGTGGAGACCCAGTACTTC
TRBV5-1	TRBJ1-1	TRBD1	.	CASSLAGQGLRGTEAFF	TGCGCCAGCAGCTTGGCGGGACAGGGCTTAAGGGGCACTGAAGCTTTCTTT
TRBV28	TRBJ2-1	TRBD2	.	CASSPNLLLAGGPNNEQFF	TGTGCCAGCAGCCCCAACCTCCTTCTAGCGGGAGGGCCGAACAATGAGCAGTTCTTC
TRBV28	TRBJ1-6	.	.	CASSYGQFNSPLHF	TGTGCCAGCAGTTATGGGCAGTTCAATTCACCCCTCCACTTT
TRBV14	TRBJ2-5	.	.	CASSQLTGFGETQYF	TGTGCCAGCAGCCAACTAACAGGGTTCGGGGAGACCCAGTACTTC
TRBV4-2	TRBJ2-1	.	.	CASSLRGYEQFF	TGTGCCAGCAGCCTTAGGGGTTATGAGCAGTTCTTC
TRBV7-8	TRBJ1-4	.	.	CASSMGTEGNEKLFF	TGTGCCAGCAGCATGGGGACGGAGGGGAATGAAAAACTGTTTTTT
TRBV2	TRBJ2-3	TRBD2	.	CASKGPAGGPDTQYF	TGTGCCAGCAAGGGTCCAGCGGGGGGCCCAGATACGCAGTATTTT
TRBV6-1	TRBJ1-2	.	.	CASSEGTDSNYGYTF	TGTGCCAGCAGTGAAGGGACAGACTCTAACTATGGCTACACCTTC
TRBV6-2/TRBV6-3	TRBJ1-1	.	.	CASSPRRDTEAFF	TGTGCCAGCAGTCCCCGACGGGACACTGAAGCTTTCTTT
TRBV15	TRBJ1-3	.	.	CASLGGGNTIYF	TGTGCCTCCCTGGGAGGCGGAAACACCATATATTTT